This TCR beta chain came from a study of T cell repertoires in aging, cancer and after chemotherapy. Study in general: Over several months to years, re-sampled healthy donor repertoires clearly shared clones.

Peripheral blood genomic DNA, not sorted cells or RNA, was the template. In the case of this clonotype: Antigen: not known.

Multiplex touch-down PCR with TRB-A/B primers amplified rearranged V-D-J TRB sequences. MiXCR was run by TCRdb on the multiplex PCR reads, yielding one entry per CDR3 protein. The table includes some 8,900 distinct CDR3 sequences, approximately 33% detected once. Study results and limitations: Median generation probability rose over the chemotherapy interval in each cancer cohort, suggesting rebound thymic output.

Trimming at V came to 9 bases and at J to 9 bases, leaving 13 bases not matched to a gene. This CDR3 region has 14 residues. Germline CDR1 KGHDR, CDR2 SFDVKD. This clonotype was obtained from a human donor in good health. The chain couples TRBV24-1 to TRBJ2-4, with 7 bases aligning to TRBD2. The sample was blood. DNA of the CDR3: TGTGCCACCTCTGGGGGAGGGCGTTCGGCCATTCAGTACTTC. Protein product: CATSGGGRSAIQYF.